Listed below are T cell receptor beta chains from one sample, sequenced in a study of blood T cell repertoires in COVID-19. Repertoires were generated with immunoSEQ multiplex PCR, while TCRdb's copy carries only in-frame clones and drops some. This table holds some 110,000 clones, about nine tenths found once. The specimen was peripheral blood. These receptors came from a human donor with active COVID-19. The donor label of this sample is uncertain. CDR3s include the opening cysteine and the closing phenylalanine or tryptophan. The order of the fields is V gene, J gene, clone size, D gene, CDR3 protein, CDR3 DNA. D genes are given only for firm matches. Clone size, where shown, is once, few, many, or a class for clones that have expanded.

>TRBV6-1|TRBJ1-5|.|TRBD1
CASSARDRGRGQPQHF
TGTGCCAGCAGTGCTCGGGACAGGGGGCGCGGTCAGCCCCAGCATTTT
>TRBV6-5|TRBJ1-2|few|TRBD1
CASSFAQQGPYGYTF
TGTGCCAGCAGTTTCGCACAACAGGGGCCCTATGGCTACACCTTC
>TRBV15|TRBJ2-1|.|TRBD2
CATSRDGSGGYNEQFF
TGTGCCACCAGCAGAGATGGTAGCGGGGGCTACAATGAGCAGTTCTTC
>TRBV28|TRBJ1-5|.|.
CASSPLTTVNQPQHF
TGTGCCAGCAGCCCCCTTACGACAGTCAATCAGCCCCAGCATTTT
>TRBV4-3|TRBJ1-1|.|.
CASSQSLNTEAFF
TGCGCCAGCAGCCAAAGCCTGAACACTGAAGCTTTCTTT
>TRBV28|TRBJ2-7|.|.
CASSLWGRGTKHEQYF
TGTGCCAGCAGTTTATGGGGCCGGGGGACGAAACACGAGCAGTACTTC
>TRBV5-8|TRBJ1-2|.|.
CASSRGAQGRYGYTF
TGTGCCAGCAGCCGGGGAGCCCAGGGGCGCTATGGCTACACCTTC
>TRBV9|TRBJ2-7|.|.
CASSPGPIPKEQYF
TGTGCCAGCAGCCCTGGCCCAATCCCGAAGGAGCAGTACTTC
>TRBV7-2|TRBJ1-2|.|TRBD1
CASSFDRGMYGYTF
TGTGCCAGCAGCTTCGACAGGGGGATGTATGGCTACACCTTC
>TRBV5-1|TRBJ1-5|.|TRBD1
CASSPTGGGNQPQHF
TGCGCCAGCAGTCCGACAGGGGGCGGCAATCAGCCCCAGCATTTT
>TRBV5-1|TRBJ1-1|.|.
CASSLAVRQNTEAFF
TGCGCCAGCAGCTTGGCCGTTAGACAGAACACTGAAGCTTTCTTT
>TRBV10-2|TRBJ1-5|.|.
CASSESDGVHQPQHF
TGCGCCAGCAGTGAGTCTGACGGGGTTCATCAGCCCCAGCATTTT
>TRBV7-9|TRBJ2-1|once|TRBD1
CASSPEQGQSEQFF
TGTGCCAGCAGCCCCGAACAGGGGCAGAGTGAGCAGTTCTTC
>TRBV27|TRBJ2-6|.|.
CASSLFTGAGANVLTF
TGTGCCAGCAGTTTATTTACCGGGGCTGGGGCCAACGTCCTGACTTTC
>TRBV27|TRBJ2-1|once|TRBD2
CASSLQAGGLNEQFF
TGTGCCAGCAGTTTACAAGCGGGGGGGCTCAATGAGCAGTTCTTC
>TRBV21-1|TRBJ1-6|.|.
CASSNGSTGIKSSYNSPLHF
TGTGCCAGCAGCAATGGCTCCACAGGGATTAAGAGCTCCTATAATTCACCCCTCCACTTT
>TRBV29-1|TRBJ2-3|.|.
CSVLRVDTQYF
TGCAGCGTTCTTCGCGTGGATACGCAGTATTTT
>TRBV5-1|TRBJ2-5|.|TRBD1
CASSLGGQGWETQYF
TGCGCCAGCAGCTTGGGCGGACAGGGGTGGGAGACCCAGTACTTC
>TRBV15|TRBJ2-7|.|.
CATSRGQAGLYYEQYF
TGTGCCACCAGCAGAGGTCAGGCAGGACTTTACTACGAGCAGTACTTC
>TRBV19|TRBJ1-5|.|.
CASRFWGAGSNQPQHF
TGTGCCAGTAGATTCTGGGGCGCAGGTAGCAATCAGCCCCAGCATTTT
>TRBV3-1/TRBV3-2|TRBJ1-2|.|.
CASSQGVQGRYGYTF
TGTGCCAGCAGCCAAGGAGTACAGGGCCGCTATGGCTACACCTTC
>TRBV28|TRBJ2-5|.|.
CASKGDRDWLGTQYF
TGTGCCAGCAAAGGAGACAGGGACTGGCTCGGGACCCAGTACTTC
>TRBV7-9|TRBJ1-2|.|TRBD1
CASRWTGSASNYGYTF
TGTGCCAGCAGATGGACAGGGAGCGCCTCTAACTATGGCTACACCTTC
>TRBV4-3|TRBJ1-1|.|.
CASSQLNRLNTEAFF
TGCGCCAGCAGCCAGTTAAACAGGCTGAACACTGAAGCTTTCTTT
>TRBV19|TRBJ1-2|.|.
CASRKTGSYGYTF
TGTGCCAGTAGGAAAACGGGAAGCTATGGCTACACCTTC
>TRBV12-3/TRBV12-4|TRBJ1-2|.|.
CASSPGLRYGYTF
TGTGCCAGCAGTCCAGGGTTACGCTATGGCTACACCTTC
>TRBV9|TRBJ2-5|.|TRBD2
CASSVGGIWRETQYF
TGTGCCAGCAGCGTGGGGGGGATATGGCGAGAGACCCAGTACTTC
>TRBV10-3|TRBJ1-6|.|.
CAISVQGNSPLHF
TGTGCCATCAGTGTACAGGGTAATTCACCCCTCCACTTT
>TRBV7-2|TRBJ2-7|.|.
CASSRRALSYEQYF
TGTGCCAGCAGCCGCAGGGCCCTATCCTACGAGCAGTACTTC
>TRBV19|TRBJ1-1|.|.
CASLAVGGRAFF
TGTGCCAGTCTAGCGGTGGGGGGCCGAGCTTTCTTT
>TRBV5-5|TRBJ2-7|once|.
CASSLTGYEQYF
TGTGCCAGCAGCTTGACGGGCTACGAGCAGTACTTC
>TRBV27|TRBJ2-2|.|.
CASSFRPLTGELFF
TGTGCCAGCAGTTTCAGGCCTCTCACTGGGGAGCTGTTTTTT
>TRBV18|TRBJ1-1|.|.
CASSPPFGGAGENTEAFF
TGTGCCAGCTCACCACCATTTGGGGGGGCGGGCGAGAACACTGAAGCTTTCTTT
>TRBV5-4|TRBJ2-5|.|TRBD1
CASSSQQGGKETQYF
TGTGCCAGCAGCTCTCAACAGGGGGGAAAAGAGACCCAGTACTTC
>TRBV9|TRBJ1-1|.|.
CASSVGPNTEAFF
TGTGCCAGCAGCGTCGGTCCGAACACTGAAGCTTTCTTT